Listed below are T cell receptor beta chains from one sample, sequenced in a study of T-cell memory formation after mild COVID-19. One entry per CDR3 protein, called by TCRdb with MiXCR from the 5' RACE reads. The sample yields 300,000 to 400,000 distinct CDR3 sequences, 15% to 20% seen once. Sequencing was performed on PBMCs or a T cell subset sorted from them (not recorded which). All receptors derive from a man younger than 35 who had mild COVID-19 (a few samples of this study predate the infection). Cell type and time point are not known. CDR3s include the opening cysteine and the closing phenylalanine or tryptophan. D genes are given only for firm matches. The size of a clone is reported for some rows only, either as once, few or many, or as a class for expanded clones.

v_gene: TRBV19
j_gene: TRBJ2-5
d_gene: TRBD1
abundance: .
CDR3nt: TGTGCCAGTATGGGGACAGGGGGTCGGGAGACCCAGTACTTC
CDR3aa: CASMGTGGRETQYF

v_gene: TRBV28
j_gene: TRBJ2-5
d_gene: .
abundance: .
CDR3nt: TGTGCCAGCAGTTTATTGTCTAGGATTCGAGAGACCCAGTACTTC
CDR3aa: CASSLLSRIRETQYF

v_gene: TRBV6-5
j_gene: TRBJ2-4
d_gene: TRBD2
abundance: .
CDR3nt: TGTGCCAGCAGTCGTCTAGCGGGGTGGGCCAAAAACATTCAGTACTTC
CDR3aa: CASSRLAGWAKNIQYF

v_gene: TRBV5-1
j_gene: TRBJ2-6
d_gene: .
abundance: .
CDR3nt: TGCGCCAGCAGACCGGACGGCTCAGGGGCCAACGTCCTGACTTTC
CDR3aa: CASRPDGSGANVLTF

v_gene: TRBV7-2
j_gene: TRBJ2-3
d_gene: TRBD2
abundance: .
CDR3nt: TGTGCCAGCAGCGCCCCTAGCGGGGGGGCCACAGATACGCAGTATTTT
CDR3aa: CASSAPSGGATDTQYF

v_gene: TRBV9
j_gene: TRBJ2-2
d_gene: .
abundance: many
CDR3nt: TGTGCCAGCAGCGTAGAGACGGAAAACACCGGGGAGCTGTTTTTT
CDR3aa: CASSVETENTGELFF

v_gene: TRBV12-3/TRBV12-4
j_gene: TRBJ2-5
d_gene: TRBD2
abundance: .
CDR3nt: TGTGCCAGCAGTTTAGGGTGGAGCGGGGGGGTCCAAGAGACCCAGTACTTC
CDR3aa: CASSLGWSGGVQETQYF

v_gene: TRBV18
j_gene: TRBJ2-3
d_gene: .
abundance: .
CDR3nt: TGTGCCAGCTCACCACCGCCGCGGGGGCCTATCACAGATACGCAGTATTTT
CDR3aa: CASSPPPRGPITDTQYF

v_gene: TRBV7-3
j_gene: TRBJ1-1
d_gene: .
abundance: few
CDR3nt: TGTGCCAGCAGCCTAAACGCACTAACATCGAACACTGAAGCTTTCTTT
CDR3aa: CASSLNALTSNTEAFF

v_gene: TRBV5-1
j_gene: TRBJ1-1
d_gene: .
abundance: many
CDR3nt: TGCGCCAGCAAGGTGAGGTTGGAAGGCTGGGGCACTGAAGCTTTCTTT
CDR3aa: CASKVRLEGWGTEAFF

v_gene: TRBV5-1
j_gene: TRBJ1-2
d_gene: TRBD1
abundance: .
CDR3nt: TGCGCCAGCAGCCCGGGAGGACAGGACTGGGGAGGCTACACCTTC
CDR3aa: CASSPGGQDWGGYTF

v_gene: TRBV6-5
j_gene: TRBJ2-3
d_gene: .
abundance: few
CDR3nt: TGTGCCAGCAGCCCAGCCTTCGGGGAGGCAGATACGCAGTATTTT
CDR3aa: CASSPAFGEADTQYF